This TCR beta chain appears in the sequencing data of a study of T cell responses to AZD1222 COVID-19 vaccine. Study findings and constraints: No repertoire was sampled before or during the peak T cell response, only after it. Spike was spanned by vaccine-associated CD4 TCRs, which were dominant at 160-218 and 743-854.

As for this clone: Its antigen is as yet unknown.

This CDR3 spans 16 amino acids. Germline V gives CDR1 MNHEY, CDR2 SMNVEV (reference sequence). The germline V and J ends were trimmed by 3 bases and 0 bases, with 15 bases remaining between them. Second doses at about 4 or about 12 weeks were pooled. Here immunoSEQ multiplex PCR was the method, and the copy in TCRdb shows in-frame clones only, minus some. The table records around 65,000 clones, around 82% of them present only once. The V call is TRBV27, the J call TRBJ2-7; no definite D call. The source of this sequence is an adult who received the AZD1222 COVID-19 vaccine. The source material was peripheral blood, sampled 28 days after the second AZD1222 dose. DNA of the CDR3: TGTGCCAGCAGTTTGGCCGTGGACGGTAGCTCCTACGAGCAGTACTTC. This codes for CASSLAVDGSSYEQYF.